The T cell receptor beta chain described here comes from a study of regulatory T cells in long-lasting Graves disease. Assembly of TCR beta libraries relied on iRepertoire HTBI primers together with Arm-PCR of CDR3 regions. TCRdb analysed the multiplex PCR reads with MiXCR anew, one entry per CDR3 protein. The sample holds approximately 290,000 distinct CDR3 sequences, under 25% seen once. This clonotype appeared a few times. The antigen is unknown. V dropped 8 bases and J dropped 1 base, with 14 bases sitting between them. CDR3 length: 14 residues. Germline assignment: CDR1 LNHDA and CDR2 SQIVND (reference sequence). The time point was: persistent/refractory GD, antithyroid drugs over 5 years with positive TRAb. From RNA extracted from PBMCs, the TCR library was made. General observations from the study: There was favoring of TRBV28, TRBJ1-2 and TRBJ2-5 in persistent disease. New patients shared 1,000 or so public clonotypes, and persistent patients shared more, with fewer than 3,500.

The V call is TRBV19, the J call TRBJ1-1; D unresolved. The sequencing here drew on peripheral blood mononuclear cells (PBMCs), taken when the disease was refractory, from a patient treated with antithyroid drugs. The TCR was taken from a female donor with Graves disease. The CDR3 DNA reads TGTGCCAGTCGTCTCCGGGATAGGAACACTGAAGCTTTCTTT. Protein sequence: CASRLRDRNTEAFF.